Below are 32 T cell receptor beta chains sequenced from a single sample in a study of blood T cell repertoires in COVID-19 (TCRdb year 2020). Libraries were built with the immunoSEQ multiplex PCR assay. What TCRdb holds here is the immuneACCESS table cut down to in-frame rearrangements. Part of the clones is not present; checked against another copy, under half of the missing clones reflect an unresolved V gene, and the others are unexplained. The sample records nearly 80,000 clones, 65% to 85% of which are singletons. Of the sample, roughly 4% falls within the top ten clones. Specimen: peripheral blood. Every receptor here comes from a man aged 50 to 60 with acute or convalescent COVID-19.

The rearrangement links TRBV5-4 to TRBJ2-7; maybe TRBD1 (6 bases). Trimming left V 0 bases short and J 4 bases short, with 14 bases between. Germline CDR1 is SGHNT and CDR2 is YYREEE (reference sequence). This CDR3 comprises 15 residues. CDR3 protein: CASSLGRQEIYEQYF. Written as DNA, the CDR3 is TGTGCCAGCAGCTTGGGGCGACAGGAGATTTACGAGCAGTACTTC.

V usage is TRBV4-1 and J usage is TRBJ2-1; D is possibly TRBD2 (5 bases). Trimming took off 2 bases at V and 0 bases at J, with 11 bases between the two ends. This CDR3 has 16 residues. Germline V CDR1 and CDR2: MGHRA, YSYEKL. The CDR3 loop reads CASSQSLASSYNEQFF. CDR3 coding DNA: TGCGCCAGCAGCCAAAGTCTAGCCTCCTCCTACAATGAGCAGTTCTTC.

The chain joins TRBV19 to TRBJ2-1, with 12 bases matching TRBD2. The CDR3 runs to 17 residues. Germline values: CDR1 LNHDA, CDR2 SQIVND (reference sequence). The trim removed 5 bases at V and 4 bases at J, leaving 9 bases unmatched. In nucleotides, the CDR3 is TGTGCCAGTAGTCCCCCGGGACTAGCGGGCAAATACAATGAGCAGTTCTTC. Its protein product is CASSPPGLAGKYNEQFF.

A single count supports this clone. This chain connects TRBV3-1 (or the pseudogene TRBV3-2) to TRBJ2-7; possible D gene TRBD1, 6 bases. Between the trimmed V and J ends, which lost 4 bases and 7 bases, there was a span of 11 bases. CDR1 and CDR2 (germline): LGHDT, YNNKEL (reference sequence). The CDR3 covers 12 residues. DNA for the CDR3: TGTGCCAGCAGCCTACAGGGTCAAGAGCAGTACTTC. It specifies CASSLQGQEQYF.

The rearrangement links TRBV2 to TRBJ1-1; 8 bases align to TRBD1. CDR3 length equals 13 residues. Losses at the gene ends were 5 bases for V and 7 bases for J; bases not matched to a gene: 6. Germline loops: CDR1 SNHLY, CDR2 FYNNEI. The CDR3 reads CASSLGTGYEAFF. For the CDR3, the DNA is TGTGCCAGCAGTTTAGGGACAGGCTATGAAGCTTTCTTT.

This clone was seen more than once but under ten times. This sequence joins TRBV11-3 and TRBJ1-6; 7 positions agree with TRBD1. CDR1 and CDR2 (germline): SGHNT, YENEEA. The CDR3 consists of 20 residues. V dropped 0 bases and J dropped 7; count of bases not matched to a gene: 18. For the CDR3, the DNA is TGTGCCAGCAGCTTAGAAGACGGTCCCTATGGTGGAGGGGGCAATTCACCCCTCCACTTT. Translating it yields CASSLEDGPYGGGGNSPLHF. Full variable domain (outside the CDR3, taken from reference TRBV11-3 and TRBJ1-6): EAGVVQSPRYKIIEKKQPVAFWCNPISGHNTLYWYLQNLGQGPELLIRYENEEAVDDSQLPKDRFSAERLKGVDSTLKIQPAELGDSAVYLCASSLEDGPYGGGGNSPLHFGNGTRLTVT.

This clone was counted between two and nine times. The chain is built from TRBV5-6 and TRBJ2-7, with a tentative D call TRBD2 (6 bases). This CDR3 has 15 residues. Germline V lookup: CDR1 SGHDT, CDR2 YYEEEE. V dropped 0 bases and J dropped 2 bases, with 12 bases sitting between them. CDR3 sequence (DNA): TGTGCCAGCAGCTTGGCAGGGAGGCTCCCCTACGAGCAGTACTTC. Protein sequence: CASSLAGRLPYEQYF.

The gene calls are TRBV9 and TRBJ2-1, with 10 bases that match TRBD2. The CDR3 spans 15 residues. Germline-derived CDR1 and CDR2 are SGDLS and YYNGEE. Losses at the gene ends were 0 bases for V and 9 bases for J; bases not matched to a gene: 6. The CDR3 DNA reads TGTGCCAGCAGCGTAGGGGCTAGCGGGAGCGGTGAGCAGTTCTTC. Amino acids: CASSVGASGSGEQFF.

V usage is TRBV6-1 and J usage is TRBJ1-5; the match to TRBD1 covers 7 bases. The CDR3 covers 15 residues. Germline V CDR1 and CDR2: MNHNS, SASEGT. Unmatched junction bases numbered 3, after V lost 3 bases and J lost 1 base. CDR3 coding DNA: TGTGCCAGCAGTGACAGGGGGGTAAGCAATCAGCCCCAGCATTTT. It encodes CASSDRGVSNQPQHF.

The V and J genes are TRBV2 and TRBJ1-2; 9 bases line up with TRBD1. Germline CDR1 is SNHLY and CDR2 is FYNNEI. Trimming at V came to 6 bases and at J to 7 bases, leaving 9 bases not matched to a gene. The length of the CDR3 is 14 residues. CDR3 amino acids: CASRRPGQGPGYTF. Here the CDR3 DNA reads TGTGCCAGCAGGCGACCGGGACAGGGCCCTGGCTACACCTTC.

This chain links TRBV9 with TRBJ1-2; the D gene is possibly TRBD1 (6 bases). Trimming took 0 bases from V and 5 from J, leaving 14 bases between them. From germline, CDR1 is SGDLS and CDR2 YYNGEE. This CDR3 has 15 amino acids. The CDR3 coding sequence is TGTGCCAGCAGCGTAGGGCCGACAGGAAGTTATGGCTACACCTTC. Translating gives CASSVGPTGSYGYTF.

The chain combines TRBV19 with TRBJ1-1, with D maybe TRBD1 (6 bases). Looked up from germline, CDR1 is LNHDA and CDR2 is SQIVND (reference sequence). There are 14 residues in the CDR3. V lost 8 bases and J 1 base, leaving 14 bases between the germline ends. The CDR3 protein is CASRRGQTNTEAFF. DNA of the CDR3: TGTGCCAGTCGTCGAGGACAGACGAACACTGAAGCTTTCTTT.

The chain employs TRBV19 and TRBJ1-1, with D hard to call. The CDR3 runs to 16 residues. The V gene's germline CDR1 is LNHDA and CDR2 SQIVND (reference sequence). V lost 3 bases and J 1 base, leaving 15 bases between the germline ends. DNA of the CDR3: TGTGCCAGTAGTATTTCTTCCAGGTCGGAGAACACTGAAGCTTTCTTT. Its translation: CASSISSRSENTEAFF. The full variable domain, in which reference TRBV19 and TRBJ1-1 provide the parts outside the CDR3, is DGGITQSPKYLFRKEGQNVTLSCEQNLNHDAMYWYRQDPGQGLRLIYYSQIVNDFQKGDIAEGYSVSREKKESFPLTVTSAQKNPTAFYLCASSISSRSENTEAFFGQGTRLTVV.

The rearrangement links TRBV9 to TRBJ2-7, with TRBD2 matching over 11 bases. Germline assignment: CDR1 SGDLS and CDR2 YYNGEE. CDR3 length: 17 residues. The V segment lost 4 bases and the J segment 6 bases; nucleotides outside the gene matches: 15. The CDR3 DNA follows: TGTGCCAGCAGCCCTAGTGGGACTAGCGGACCATTAAGCGAGCAGTACTTC. This encodes CASSPSGTSGPLSEQYF. Filled out from reference TRBV9 and TRBJ2-7, the complete variable domain reads DSGVTQTPKHLITATGQRVTLRCSPRSGDLSVYWYQQSLDQGLQFLIQYYNGEERAKGNILERFSAQQFPDLHSELNLSSLELGDSALYFCASSPSGTSGPLSEQYFGPGTRLTVT.

This chain joins TRBV3-1 (or the pseudogene TRBV3-2) and TRBJ1-1; D is uncertain. Germline CDR1 reads LGHDT; CDR2 reads YNNKEL (reference sequence). V dropped 1 base and J dropped 1 base, with 4 bases sitting between them. This CDR3 is 13 amino acids long. CDR3 region: CASSQAQNTEAFF. The CDR3 coding sequence is TGTGCCAGCAGCCAAGCACAGAACACTGAAGCTTTCTTT.

The chain couples TRBV5-1 to TRBJ1-4; 7 nucleotides align to TRBD1. V gave up 5 bases and J gave up 0 bases; unmatched junction bases: 13. Germline CDR1 reads SGHRS; CDR2 reads YFSETQ. The CDR3 consists of 18 residues. CDR3 amino acids: CASSYSPGQRATNEKLFF. The CDR3 nucleotides are TGCGCCAGCAGTTACTCACCGGGACAGAGAGCAACTAATGAAAAACTGTTTTTT.

The chain is built from TRBV4-1 and TRBJ1-2, with 7 positions matching TRBD1. V shed 3 bases, J shed 1 base, and the junction held 8 bases outside the gene matches. Looked up from germline, CDR1 is MGHRA and CDR2 is YSYEKL. This CDR3 contains 16 residues. CDR3 nucleotide sequence: TGCGCCAGCAGCCAGGGGGGACAGCTAGATAACTATGGCTACACCTTC. This sequence encodes CASSQGGQLDNYGYTF.

The V call is TRBV7-9, the J call TRBJ2-1, with 9 bases identical to TRBD2. V shed 0 bases, J shed 9 bases, and the junction held 6 bases outside the gene matches. Germline V gene data show CDR1 as SEHNR and CDR2 as FQNEAQ (reference sequence). The CDR3 is 15 amino acids. DNA of the CDR3: TGTGCCAGCAGCTTAGCGGCGGGGGGGTCAGGTGAGCAGTTCTTC. It yields the protein CASSLAAGGSGEQFF.

The chain joins TRBV4-2 to TRBJ2-1, with 10 bases matching TRBD1. Trimming removed 1 base from V and 3 bases from J; junction bases left unmatched: 6. The germline V gene has CDR1 LGHNA and CDR2 YNFKEQ. This CDR3 has 17 amino acids. Here the CDR3 reads CASSQAGTGAFYNEQFF. Written as DNA, the CDR3 is TGTGCCAGCAGCCAAGCGGGGACAGGGGCTTTCTACAATGAGCAGTTCTTC.

CDR3 sequence (DNA): TGTGCCAGTAGCCGGACAGGGAATGAGCAGTTCTTC. Amino acid sequence: CASSRTGNEQFF. This chain uses TRBV19 with TRBJ2-1; 8 bases map to TRBD1. CDR3 length equals 12 residues. V was clipped by 6 bases and J by 7 bases; unmatched bases: 2. Germline CDR1 LNHDA, CDR2 SQIVND (reference sequence).

The rearrangement links TRBV7-9 to TRBJ1-1, with 8 bases that match TRBD1. Germline-derived CDR1 and CDR2 are SEHNR and FQNEAQ (reference sequence). The CDR3 totals 14 residues. V lost 4 bases, J lost 5 bases, and 6 bases stayed unmatched. The CDR3 here is CASSSVNRGTEAFF. CDR3 nucleotide sequence: TGTGCCAGCAGCTCCGTTAACAGGGGGACTGAAGCTTTCTTT.

This chain uses TRBV7-9 with TRBJ2-5; D might be TRBD2 (6 bases). CDR1 is SEHNR and CDR2 is FQNEAQ in the germline V gene (reference sequence). The V gene lost 5 bases and the J gene lost 5 bases, with 12 bases spanning the gap. The CDR3 totals 13 residues. DNA for the CDR3: TGTGCCAGCAGCCAATATGGGGGGGAGACCCAGTACTTC. Its protein is CASSQYGGETQYF. The whole variable domain, filled in from reference TRBV7-9 and TRBJ2-5, reads DTGVSQNPRHKITKRGQNVTFRCDPISEHNRLYWYRQTLGQGPEFLTYFQNEAQLEKSRLLSDRFSAERPKGSFSTLEIQRTEQGDSAMYLCASSQYGGETQYFGPGTRLLVL.

A single count supports this clone. The chain carries TRBV3-1 (or the pseudogene TRBV3-2) and TRBJ2-1; 9 nucleotides align to TRBD1. The CDR3 is made up of 14 amino acids. Germline V gives CDR1 LGHDT, CDR2 YNNKEL (reference sequence). V lost 7 bases to trimming and J lost 6 bases; unmatched junction nucleotides: 7. The CDR3 DNA is TGTGCCAGCACCCGGGACAGGGTGGTCAATGAGCAGTTCTTC. Residues: CASTRDRVVNEQFF.

The J gene is TRBJ2-1, the V gene TRBV11-2; 10 nucleotides match TRBD2. The J segment lost 0 bases and the V segment lost 2 bases, leaving 10 bases of the junction unmatched. This CDR3 spans 19 amino acids. Germline CDR1 SGHAT, CDR2 FQNNGV. The CDR3 loop reads CASSLNRLAGVSSYNEQFF. For the CDR3, the DNA is TGTGCCAGCAGCTTAAATCGGCTAGCGGGGGTGAGCTCCTACAATGAGCAGTTCTTC.

The chain joins TRBV10-3 to TRBJ1-1; no firm D call. Trimming took 5 bases from V and 1 from J, leaving 11 bases between them. Germline CDR1 is ENHRY and CDR2 is SYGVKD. CDR3 length: 14 amino acids. The CDR3 DNA reads as TGTGCCATCAGTCGCTCGGGTTCGAACACTGAAGCTTTCTTT. It specifies CAISRSGSNTEAFF.

This clone has a handful of counts. This rearrangement joins TRBV30 to TRBJ1-4; 8 bases match TRBD1. The trim removed 2 bases at V and 12 bases at J, leaving 14 bases unmatched. CDR1 and CDR2 (germline): GTSNPN, SVGIG (reference sequence). The CDR3 extends over 15 amino acids. The CDR3 reads CAWSPTGTGSRELFF. In DNA form, the CDR3 reads TGTGCCTGGAGTCCGACCGGGACAGGTTCGCGGGAACTGTTTTTT. Supplemented by reference TRBV30 and TRBJ1-4, the full variable domain reads SQTIHQWPATLVQPVGSPLSLECTVEGTSNPNLYWYRQAAGRGLQLLFYSVGIGQISSEVPQNLSASRPQDRQFILSSKKLLLSDSGFYLCAWSPTGTGSRELFFGSGTQLSVL.

This sequence joins TRBV5-1 and TRBJ1-3; D unresolved. Trimming shortened V by 0 bases and J by 2 bases, and 12 bases separated the two germline ends. Per germline, CDR1 SGHRS and CDR2 YFSETQ. This CDR3 is 16 amino acids long. The CDR3 is CASSLAGIGTGNTIYF. The DNA for the CDR3 is TGCGCCAGCAGCTTGGCCGGGATCGGGACTGGAAACACCATATATTTT.

This clone has just a few counts. The genes are TRBV3-1 (or the pseudogene TRBV3-2) and TRBJ2-2, with TRBD2 identical over 9 bases. Per germline, CDR1 LGHDT and CDR2 YNNKEL (reference sequence). The J segment lost 10 bases and the V segment lost 4 bases, leaving 13 bases of the junction unmatched. There are 16 residues in the CDR3. CDR3 sequence: CASSRAVAGGPEELFF. The CDR3, as DNA: TGTGCCAGCAGCCGCGCCGTGGCGGGAGGGCCGGAGGAGCTGTTTTTT.

J is TRBJ2-1 and V is TRBV19; D remains unclear. Trimming stripped 1 base from V and 7 bases from J, with 8 bases between. Germline V CDR1 and CDR2: LNHDA, SQIVND (reference sequence). The CDR3 contains 13 residues. This CDR3 reads CASSIGALNEQFF. Written as DNA, the CDR3 is TGTGCCAGTAGTATAGGGGCCCTAAATGAGCAGTTCTTC.

The CDR3 DNA is TGTGCCAGCAGCTTGGGGCGGGGGGGCAACGAGCAGTACTTC. Amino acid sequence: CASSLGRGGNEQYF. The rearrangement joins TRBV5-4 to TRBJ2-7, with 9 bases identical to TRBD2. The CDR3 is 14 amino acids. The V gene's germline CDR1 is SGHNT and CDR2 YYREEE (reference sequence). Losses at the gene ends were 0 bases for V and 5 bases for J; bases not matched to a gene: 3.

This chain joins TRBV6-5 and TRBJ2-1; the match to TRBD2 covers 10 bases. V trimming: 0 bases; J trimming: 4 bases; junction bases outside the gene matches: 0. Germline V CDR1 and CDR2: MNHEY, SVGAGI. This CDR3 comprises 15 residues. The CDR3 nucleotides read TGTGCCAGCAGTTACTCTAGCGGGGGGTACAATGAGCAGTTCTTC. It codes for CASSYSSGGYNEQFF.

Only a few counts were recorded for this clone. V gene TRBV9 combines with J gene TRBJ2-3; 10 bases are shared with TRBD2. CDR3 length equals 15 residues. Per germline, CDR1 SGDLS and CDR2 YYNGEE. The junction had 6 bases not matched to a gene; V was cut back by 0 bases and J by 8 bases. The CDR3 region is CASSVVSGGIGTQYF. DNA for the CDR3: TGTGCCAGCAGCGTAGTTAGCGGGGGGATTGGTACGCAGTATTTT.